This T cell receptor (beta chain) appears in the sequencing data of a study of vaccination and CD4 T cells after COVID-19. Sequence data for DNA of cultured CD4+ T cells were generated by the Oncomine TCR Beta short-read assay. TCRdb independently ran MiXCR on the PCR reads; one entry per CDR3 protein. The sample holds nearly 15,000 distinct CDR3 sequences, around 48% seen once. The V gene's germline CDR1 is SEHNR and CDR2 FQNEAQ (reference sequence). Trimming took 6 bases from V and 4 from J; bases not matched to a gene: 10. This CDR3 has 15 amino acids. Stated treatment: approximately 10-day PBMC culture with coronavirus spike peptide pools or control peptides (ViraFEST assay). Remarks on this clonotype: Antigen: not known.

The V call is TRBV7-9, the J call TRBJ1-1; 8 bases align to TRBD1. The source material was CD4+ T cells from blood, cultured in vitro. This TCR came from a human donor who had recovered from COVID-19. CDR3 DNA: TGTGCCAGCAGTCCCTCGGGCAGGGGGCCCACTGAAGCTTTCTTT. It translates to CASSPSGRGPTEAFF.